These 23 T cell receptor beta chains came from one sample sequenced in a study of identical twins. MiXCR, applied by TCRdb to the 5' RACE reads, yields one record per CDR3 protein. This sample yields approximately 600,000 distinct CDR3 sequences, of which more than 9% are seen a single time; roughly 3% belongs to the top ten. This sample also belongs to another study, concerning yellow fever vaccine responses in identical twins.

The source material was PBMCs. All receptors come from a woman aged 18-29 years in good health.

J is TRBJ2-1 and V is TRBV4-3; the D gene is possibly TRBD2 (6 bases). In germline, CDR1 is LGHNA, CDR2 YSLEER. The CDR3 is made up of 16 amino acids. Trimming took 1 base from V and 2 from J, leaving 12 bases between them. CDR3 residues: CASSQGNGRAYNEQFF. The CDR3 DNA reads TGCGCCAGCAGCCAAGGTAACGGGAGAGCCTACAATGAGCAGTTCTTC.

There are a few counts of this clonotype. The chain carries TRBV20-1 and TRBJ2-2, with 10 bases identical to TRBD2. The CDR3 covers 13 residues. The V gene end was trimmed by 4 bases and the J gene end by 6 bases; junction bases not matched to a gene: 2. Germline V lookup: CDR1 DFQATT, CDR2 SNEGSKA (reference sequence). The CDR3 loop is CSAMLAGAGELFF. The CDR3 DNA follows: TGCAGTGCTATGCTAGCGGGAGCCGGGGAGCTGTTTTTT.

Ten or more counts support this clonotype. The V gene is TRBV25-1, the J gene TRBJ2-5; 8 nucleotides line up with TRBD1. Germline V CDR1 and CDR2: MGHDK, SYGVNS. V dropped 4 bases and J dropped 1; count of bases not matched to a gene: 5. CDR3 length: 15 amino acids. This chain's CDR3 is CASSARDRSQETQYF. In nucleotides, the CDR3 is TGTGCCAGCAGTGCCCGGGACAGGAGCCAAGAGACCCAGTACTTC.

The CDR3 protein is CASSLRLAETTDTQYF. CDR3 DNA sequence: TGTGCCAGCAGTCTGAGACTAGCGGAGACCACAGATACGCAGTATTTT. The rearrangement uses TRBV12-3 or TRBV12-4 and TRBJ2-3; 9 positions agree with TRBD2. The V and J ends lost 5 bases and 2 bases, in that order; junction bases with no gene match: 8. This CDR3 region has 16 residues.

The V call is TRBV7-9, the J call TRBJ1-2; D gene unclear. The CDR3 length is 13 residues. CDR1 and CDR2 from the germline V gene are SEHNR and FQNEAQ (reference sequence). The V and J ends lost 5 bases and 8 bases respectively, with 15 bases between them. The CDR3 region is CASSPALAGGYTF. The DNA of the CDR3 is TGTGCCAGCAGCCCGGCCCTAGCCGGGGGCTACACCTTC. The variable domain in full, with the rest retrieved from reference TRBV7-9 and TRBJ1-2, is DTGVSQNPRHKITKRGQNVTFRCDPISEHNRLYWYRQTLGQGPEFLTYFQNEAQLEKSRLLSDRFSAERPKGSFSTLEIQRTEQGDSAMYLCASSPALAGGYTFGSGTRLTVV.

In this sample, this clonotype turned up many times. This chain joins TRBV20-1 and TRBJ2-1; tentative D call: TRBD1 (6 bases). Trimming removed 5 bases from V and 7 bases from J, with 24 bases in between. This CDR3 is built from 16 residues. CDR1 and CDR2 (germline): DFQATT, SNEGSKA (reference sequence). CDR3: CSALPRGQGTRNEQFF. In DNA, the CDR3 is TGCAGTGCTCTACCGAGGGGACAAGGGACGAGGAATGAGCAGTTCTTC.

This clonotype was found a few times. V usage is TRBV29-1 and J usage is TRBJ2-7; D is uncertain. This CDR3 is 13 amino acids long. Trimming left V 6 bases short and J 6 bases short, with 18 bases between. CDR1 is SQVTM and CDR2 is ANQGSEA in the germline V gene. CDR3 sequence reads: CSVLTGRASEQYF. The CDR3 nucleotides read TGCAGCGTCCTAACCGGACGGGCCTCCGAGCAGTACTTC.

This clonotype was counted between two and nine times. The rearrangement joins TRBV7-9 to TRBJ2-7; D is possibly TRBD1 or TRBD2 (5 bases each). CDR3 length equals 15 residues. Trimming removed 5 bases at V and 3 bases at J, with 17 bases between. The germline gives CDR1 SEHNR, CDR2 FQNEAQ (reference sequence). The CDR3 is CASSTRHGANYEQYF. In DNA form, the CDR3 reads TGTGCCAGCAGCACTCGCCACGGGGCCAACTACGAGCAGTACTTC. The full variable domain, in which reference TRBV7-9 and TRBJ2-7 provide the parts outside the CDR3, is DTGVSQNPRHKITKRGQNVTFRCDPISEHNRLYWYRQTLGQGPEFLTYFQNEAQLEKSRLLSDRFSAERPKGSFSTLEIQRTEQGDSAMYLCASSTRHGANYEQYFGPGTRLTVT.

The gene calls are TRBV7-9 and TRBJ2-7, with 9 positions matching TRBD1. The trim removed 4 bases at V and 5 bases at J, leaving 6 bases unmatched. The germline CDR1 and CDR2 sequences are SEHNR and FQNEAQ (reference sequence). This CDR3 is 14 amino acids long. The CDR3 region is CASSWDREMDEQYF. As DNA, the CDR3 is TGTGCCAGCAGCTGGGACAGGGAGATGGACGAGCAGTACTTC.

With regard to this clonotype: A much bigger clone sits one base away, suggesting this may be a read error. J is TRBJ2-1 and V is TRBV6-2 or TRBV6-3; possible D gene TRBD2, 5 bases. The germline V gene has CDR1 MNHEY and CDR2 SVGEGT. V lost 6 bases, J lost 6 bases, and 12 bases lay in between. This CDR3 spans 13 amino acids. The CDR3 here is CASSQPSPNEQFF. As DNA, the CDR3 is TGTGCCAGCAGCCAGCCTAGCCCCAATGAGCAGTTCTTC.

Ten or more counts support this clonotype. The chain couples TRBV2 to TRBJ1-1; 9 positions agree with TRBD1. The germline gives CDR1 SNHLY, CDR2 FYNNEI. This CDR3 comprises 14 residues. With 7 bases clipped from V and 4 bases from J, the junction kept 7 bases outside the gene matches. The CDR3 region is CASTWTGAGTEAFF. CDR3 bases: TGTGCCAGCACATGGACAGGGGCGGGCACTGAAGCTTTCTTT.

The rearrangement joins TRBV6-5 to TRBJ2-7, with TRBD1 identical over 8 bases. The V segment lost 4 bases and the J segment 4 bases; nucleotides outside the gene matches: 6. The CDR3 spans 14 residues. Germline-derived CDR1 and CDR2 are MNHEY and SVGAGI. The CDR3 loop is CASSSRTGLYEQYF. CDR3 bases: TGTGCCAGCAGTTCCCGGACAGGGCTGTACGAGCAGTACTTC.

There are many counts of this clonotype. The chain employs TRBV4-3 and TRBJ1-3, with TRBD1 as a possible D gene (6 bases). Deletions cut 4 bases from V and 2 bases from J, with 18 bases between. This CDR3 is 17 amino acids long. Germline lookup yields CDR1 LGHNA and CDR2 YSLEER. The chain's CDR3 is CASSLSLQGLPGNTIYF. The CDR3 DNA reads as TGCGCCAGCAGCCTTTCTCTACAGGGACTGCCTGGAAACACCATATATTTT.

There are many counts of this clonotype. V gene TRBV16 combines with J gene TRBJ1-1; no reliable D call. The V end was cut by 4 bases, the J end by 0 bases, with 6 bases between. The CDR3 runs to 13 residues. Germline V gives CDR1 KGHSY, CDR2 FQNENV. CDR3 protein: CASSPPLNTEAFF. CDR3 nucleotides: TGTGCCAGCAGCCCCCCTTTGAACACTGAAGCTTTCTTT.

V and J are TRBV12-5 and TRBJ2-3; 13 bases line up with TRBD2. Per the germline V gene, CDR1 is LGHNT and CDR2 is FRNRAP. The CDR3 has 17 amino acids. J was trimmed by 3 bases and V by 9 bases; bases with no gene match: 12. Here the CDR3 DNA reads TGTGCTAGCAGTGATACGTCGGGACTAGCGGGGACAGATACGCAGTATTTT. This encodes CASSDTSGLAGTDTQYF.

This clonotype was seen at least ten times. The missing conserved phenylalanine or tryptophan at the end of this CDR3 makes a read error likely. Because the CDR3's place on the DNA is in doubt, the DNA is left out and the CDR3 is given as listed by TCRdb. V usage is TRBV21-1 and J usage is TRBJ2-7; the table calls TRBD1, which could not be checked here. TRBV21-1 is a pseudogene locus. The CDR3 spans 13 residues, counting both ends. CDR3 sequence: CASSKIDTGPWIL.

This clonotype was recorded a few times. The CDR3 protein is CASSLLQSLNGELFF. For the CDR3, the DNA is TGTGCCAGCAGCTTACTACAGTCACTAAACGGGGAGCTGTTTTTT. The chain combines TRBV7-9 with TRBJ2-2; no reliable D call. The CDR3 has 15 residues. Trimming removed 2 bases from V and 7 bases from J, with 14 bases in between. CDR1 and CDR2 (germline): SEHNR, FQNEAQ (reference sequence).

This chain connects TRBV6-5 to TRBJ1-1; D gene unclear. Germline values: CDR1 MNHEY, CDR2 SVGAGI. CDR3 length equals 12 residues. Trimming pared 2 bases from V and 7 bases from J, leaving 8 bases between. The CDR3 DNA sequence: TGTGCCAGCAGTTACGGGTTGGGTGAAGCTTTCTTT. This sequence encodes CASSYGLGEAFF.

This clonotype was recorded a few times. The V call is TRBV12-3 or TRBV12-4, the J call TRBJ2-1; weak D call: TRBD2 (6 bases). V was cut by 4 bases and J by 6 bases, with 19 bases left in between. The CDR3 contains 16 residues. The CDR3 sequence: CASSYRGREVRNEQFF. The CDR3 bases are TGTGCCAGCAGTTACCGGGGCAGGGAGGTTCGCAATGAGCAGTTCTTC.

This clonotype came up many times. The chain carries TRBV5-1 and TRBJ2-2; TRBD1 is a possible D gene (6 bases). V lost 2 bases to trimming and J lost 5 bases, with 7 bases between them. The CDR3 is made up of 13 amino acids. CDR1 is SGHRS and CDR2 is YFSETQ in the germline V gene. The CDR3 coding sequence is TGCGCCAGCAGCTTTCAGGGGACCGGGGAGCTGTTTTTT. Translated: CASSFQGTGELFF.

This clonotype was recorded many times. The chain carries TRBV15 and TRBJ1-2; D unresolved. Germline lookup yields CDR1 LNHNV and CDR2 YYDKDF (reference sequence). The CDR3 runs to 13 residues. Deletions cut 3 bases from V and 3 bases from J, with 8 bases between. This CDR3 is CATSRIRDYGYTF. The CDR3 region has the DNA TGTGCCACCAGCAGGATCCGGGACTATGGCTACACCTTC.

The chain is built from TRBV2 and TRBJ1-1, with 9 positions matching TRBD1. V shed 6 bases and J 5 bases; nucleotides not matched to a gene: 7. Per the germline V gene, CDR1 is SNHLY and CDR2 is FYNNEI. The CDR3 is made up of 14 amino acids. The CDR3 bases are TGTGCCAGCAGCGAACAGGGGGCATTTACTGAAGCTTTCTTT. It is translated as CASSEQGAFTEAFF.

V is TRBV29-1 and J is TRBJ2-1; the D is unclear. Trimming removed 8 bases from V and 3 bases from J, with 14 bases in between. This CDR3 has 13 amino acids. Germline V gene data show CDR1 as SQVTM and CDR2 as ANQGSEA. The CDR3 protein is CSFKGIGYNEQFF. DNA for the CDR3: TGCAGCTTCAAGGGTATCGGCTACAATGAGCAGTTCTTC.